These 13 T cell receptor beta chains share one sample of origin, sequenced in a study of T cells in Graves' hyperthyroidism and ophthalmopathy. It was RNA transcripts that yielded the amplified TCR beta CDR3 regions. Initially, a first-round RT-PCR of the TCR CDR3 employed the HTBI primer set. TCRdb ran MiXCR on the multiplex PCR reads and lists one entry per CDR3 protein. The repertoire holds 130,000 or so distinct CDR3 sequences, with around 20% as singletons. Sequencing used blood. The origin of the receptors is a woman in her forties or fifties with Graves' hyperthyroidism that later progressed to Graves' ophthalmopathy.

This clonotype was picked up many times. The chain employs TRBV29-1 and TRBJ2-1; maybe TRBD2 (5 bases). CDR3 length: 14 residues. CDR1 SQVTM and CDR2 ANQGSEA come from the germline V gene. The V and J ends lost 5 bases and 1 base respectively, with 12 bases between them. The CDR3 DNA sequence: TGCAGCGTTATGGGCGGGCAATCCTACAATGAGCAGTTCTTC. Protein sequence: CSVMGGQSYNEQFF.

This clonotype came up many times. The chain employs TRBV20-1 and TRBJ1-5; possible D gene TRBD1, 5 bases. V was clipped by 3 bases and J by 5 bases, with 11 bases between them. Germline-derived CDR1 and CDR2 are DFQATT and SNEGSKA (reference sequence). The CDR3 spans 13 residues. CDR3 coding DNA: TGCAGTGCTAGCCAGGGAGACGATCAGCCCCAGCATTTT. This gives the protein CSASQGDDQPQHF.

In its sample, this clonotype was seen many times. V is TRBV20-1 and J is TRBJ2-1, with 14 positions matching TRBD2. The CDR3 is 18 residues long. The germline gives CDR1 DFQATT, CDR2 SNEGSKA (reference sequence). With 5 bases clipped from V and 1 base from J, the junction kept 10 bases outside the gene matches. The CDR3 is CSALGGTSGSLSYNEQFF. CDR3 bases: TGCAGTGCTCTCGGCGGGACTAGCGGGAGCTTGTCCTACAATGAGCAGTTCTTC.

This sequence joins TRBV5-1 and TRBJ2-7, with TRBD2 identical over 11 bases. CDR1 is SGHRS and CDR2 is YFSETQ in the germline V gene. J gave up 7 bases and V 4 bases, and 7 bases lay outside the gene matches. CDR3 length: 14 residues. Here the CDR3 DNA reads TGCGCCAGCAGCCCACGACTAGCGGGGAAGGAGCAGTACTTC. This sequence encodes CASSPRLAGKEQYF.

The sample holds a few counts of this clonotype. This may arise from a read error, as a much more abundant clone is one base away. The chain couples TRBV3-1 to TRBJ1-5; TRBD1 matches 11 bases. This CDR3 contains 15 residues. Germline V gives CDR1 LGHDT, CDR2 YNNKEL (reference sequence). J lost 9 bases, V lost 5 bases, and 9 bases had no gene match. In DNA form, the CDR3 reads TGTGCCAGCAGCGACACGGGACAGGGGGGTCGGCCCCAGCATTTT. The encoded protein is CASSDTGQGGRPQHF. Full variable domain (remainder filled in from reference TRBV3-1 and TRBJ1-5): DTAVSQTPKYLVTQMGNDKSIKCEQNLGHDTMYWYKQDSKKFLKIMFSYNNKELIINETVPNRFSPKSPDKAHLNLHINSLELGDSAVYFCASSDTGQGGRPQHFGDGTRLSIL.

Only a few counts were recorded for this clonotype. The J gene is TRBJ1-2, the V gene TRBV6-1, with TRBD1 matching over 7 bases. The CDR3 is 16 amino acids. V was pared by 6 bases and J by 3 bases, with 13 bases of the junction left unmatched. Germline V lookup: CDR1 MNHNS, CDR2 SASEGT. CDR3 DNA sequence: TGTGCCAGCAGGGGGGAAGGGACAGCTTACTACTATGGCTACACCTTC. The encoded protein is CASRGEGTAYYYGYTF.

This clonotype has ten or more counts. This chain links TRBV29-1 with TRBJ2-1; D is unresolved. Germline-derived CDR1 and CDR2 are SQVTM and ANQGSEA. Trimming stripped 4 bases from V and 5 bases from J, with 9 bases between. The length of the CDR3 is 12 residues. In nucleotides, the CDR3 is TGCAGCGTTGCTGGGAACCACAATGAGCAGTTCTTC. Translated, it gives CSVAGNHNEQFF.

The gene calls are TRBV11-2 and TRBJ1-4; 9 bases map to TRBD1. Looked up from germline, CDR1 is SGHAT and CDR2 is FQNNGV. Trimming removed 5 bases from V and 7 bases from J; junction bases left unmatched: 8. This CDR3 contains 15 residues. In DNA, the CDR3 is TGTGCCAGCAGCGCCCAAACAGGGGGCATTGAAAAACTGTTTTTT. This gives the protein CASSAQTGGIEKLFF.

The chain is built from TRBV7-9 and TRBJ1-4; unclear D gene. The V end lost 3 bases, the J end lost 7 bases, and 12 bases lay between the germline ends. CDR1 is SEHNR and CDR2 is FQNEAQ in the germline V gene (reference sequence). This CDR3 has 14 amino acids. The CDR3 reads CASSFGGAGEKLFF. The CDR3 DNA reads TGTGCCAGCAGCTTCGGCGGCGCGGGTGAAAAACTGTTTTTT.

The chain has TRBV19 and TRBJ1-5; unclear D gene. Germline V CDR1 and CDR2: LNHDA, SQIVND (reference sequence). The CDR3 covers 15 residues. V lost 7 bases and J 0 bases, leaving 13 bases between the germline ends. The CDR3 DNA is TGTGCCAGTAAGAACCGGGCCTATAGCAATCAGCCCCAGCATTTT. Its protein product is CASKNRAYSNQPQHF.

This clonotype has more than one count but fewer than ten. The chain joins TRBV6-2 or TRBV6-3 to TRBJ2-3; 9 bases map to TRBD2. The CDR3 contains 18 residues. V was clipped by 3 bases and J by 3 bases; unmatched bases: 13. The germline V gene encodes CDR1 MNHEY and CDR2 SVGEGT. The chain's CDR3 is CASSYHSRAGGRTDTQYF. The DNA of the CDR3 is TGTGCCAGCAGTTATCACTCTAGGGCGGGAGGGCGGACAGATACGCAGTATTTT.

This clonotype was detected only a few times. A much larger clone differs from this one at a single base, so this may be a read error. The chain recombines TRBV2 with TRBJ2-1; possibly TRBD2 for D (6 bases). The CDR3 is made up of 14 amino acids. Per the germline V gene, CDR1 is SNHLY and CDR2 is FYNNEI. This chain's CDR3 is CASSASVGYNEQSF. CDR3 coding DNA: TGTGCCAGCAGCGCTAGCGTCGGCTACAATGAGCAGTCCTTC.

In this sample, this clonotype turned up many times. The V and J genes are TRBV3-1 and TRBJ2-2, with D possibly matching TRBD2 (6 bases). The germline CDR1 and CDR2 sequences are LGHDT and YNNKEL (reference sequence). V shed 4 bases and J shed 6 bases, with 9 bases lying between them. The CDR3 is 13 amino acids. The CDR3 is CASSPSGAGELFF. In nucleotides, the CDR3 is TGTGCCAGCAGCCCGTCGGGGGCCGGGGAGCTGTTTTTT.